The present T cell receptor (beta chain) was sequenced within a study of T cells in Graves' hyperthyroidism and ophthalmopathy (dated by TCRdb to the late 2010s). Regarding the research as a whole: Peripheral blood was collected at initial diagnosis, before any treatment. Whether ophthalmopathy could be predicted prospectively was tested in an independent validation cohort made up of under 20 hyperthyroidism patients plus 17 patients who later progressed to ophthalmopathy. According to the paper, TCR Vbeta CDR3 sequencing was carried out on more than 120 peripheral blood samples, which came from fewer than 50 ophthalmopathy, about 75 hyperthyroidism and roughly 17 progressor patients. In addition, the study compared T-cell repertoires in thyroid tissue and in blood from over 5 Graves' hyperthyroidism patients. Following sampling, methimazole starting at 30 mg daily was given to hyperthyroidism patients, and high-dose intravenous methylprednisolone was given to ophthalmopathy patients. A discovery cohort of fewer than 110 patients, 43 with Graves' ophthalmopathy and approximately 57 with stable Graves' hyperthyroidism, was used to find distinguishing TCR V-J signatures. The 100 or so discovery patients were divided at random into training and test sets in a 7:3 ratio.

The TCR beta CDR3 regions were amplified from RNA transcripts. For the first round of RT-PCR on the TCR CDR3, the HTBI primer set was used together with the Qiagen OneStep RT-PCR kit. A second multiplex PCR round built the libraries, followed by size selection and purification. The libraries were sequenced on an Illumina HiSeq2000 using paired-end 100 bp reads. The original pipeline was this. SOAPnuke was used to process the raw data, throwing out any read that contained adapters or uncalled bases, had a mean Phred below 15, or lacked an exact constant-primer or identifier match. High-quality paired reads were merged with COPE v1.2.5, and unique nucleotide sequences were defined as clonotypes. Clonotypes were aligned to IMGT TRBV, TRBD and TRBJ reference segments using MiTCR v1.1. The analysis was restricted to V-J combinations with a frequency above 0.0001, which together covered about 99% of the repertoires. The TCS score was defined as the ratio of F50 (clonal expansion) to E x V (chaos), calculated using BLOSUM62-based TCRdist between CDR3 peptides within each V-J. Welch's t-statistics and random forest reduced roughly 540 V-J features to under 15, which were used in a naive Bayes classifier (R e1071). TCRdb passed the public sequencing reads through fastp at Q25 and MiXCR, retaining productive beta sequences. CDR3 protein sequences are deduplicated, and each keeps its most common genes and DNA. What appears here as the V and J calls and clone size reflects TCRdb's work, not the paper's. Within this sample are a few hundred thousand distinct CDR3 sequences, with 12% to 15% of them counted one time only. The ten largest account for about 14% of the sample.

Based on the germline V gene (reference sequence), the CDR1 and CDR2 sequences are SEHNR and FQNEAQ. The CDR3 has 15 amino acids, counting the end cysteine and phenylalanine. Just the 45-base CDR3 DNA is kept, in frame starting at base 1. Deletion took 5 bases off V and 4 bases off J, with a span of 14 bases between the germline ends. Of note for this clonotype: Its cognate antigen has yet to be identified. Nothing much larger sits one base from this clone, and base qualities are not available.

A patient counted as having stable Graves' hyperthyroidism if no progression to ophthalmopathy occurred over 18 months of follow-up. Hyperthyroidism patients were aged 18 to 65 years and newly diagnosed, with disease duration of less than 2 months. The study excluded patients with uncontrolled infections, other autoimmune diseases, pregnancy or lactation. Clinical symptoms, serum thyroxine and TRAb, thyroid ultrasound, and orbital computed tomography formed the basis for the diagnoses. Ficoll-Paque density gradient centrifugation was used to isolate PBMCs from 8.5 to 10 ml of fresh peripheral blood. Total RNA was extracted with Trizol reagent, and quality was checked on an Agilent 2100 Bioanalyzer. The full study reports these points: Most expanded thyroid clonotypes (frequency above 0.001) were also detected in blood, a finding suggesting that blood repertoires may reflect thyroid immune responses. During validation, the model predicted progression to ophthalmopathy a median of approximately six months ahead of onset, with almost 71% sensitivity and more than 72% specificity. Sample size was not statistically predetermined, and investigators were not blinded to group allocation. Ophthalmopathy was separated from stable hyperthyroidism by a 13 V-J signature model, with approximately 85% sensitivity and roughly 81% specificity obtained in cross-validation and 80%/75% obtained in testing.

Here the chain combines TRBV7-9 and TRBJ1-4, with the D segment identity uncertain. The receptor was derived from a middle-aged woman with Graves' hyperthyroidism. Sequencing input: blood. At the DNA level, the sequence is TGTGCCAGCAGCCTGTGGGCAAAAAGTAATGAAAAACTGTTTTTT. It translates as CASSLWAKSNEKLFF.